One sample yielded the 5 T cell receptor beta chains listed below, sequenced in a study of human T cells and chemical hapten exposure. Time point reported: pre-sensitization, week 0. Regarding treatment: therapeutic diphenylcyclopropenone sensitization with weekly scalp DPC. TCRdb used MiXCR to reprocess the RACE reads, holding one entry per CDR3 protein. The sample carries tens of thousands of distinct CDR3 sequences, about 10% recorded once. The sample was whole blood, taken in connection with sensitization to the hapten diphenylcyclopropenone (DPC). The receptors were sampled from a woman in her thirties or forties with alopecia areata. Some clones in this sample may be carry-over from other donors' samples.

This clonotype showed up many times. The J gene is TRBJ1-6, the V gene TRBV5-5; possible D gene TRBD1, 5 bases. V was cut by 2 bases and J by 7 bases, with 10 bases left in between. This CDR3 contains 14 residues. Looked up from germline, CDR1 is SGHKS and CDR2 is YYEKEE (reference sequence). This CDR3 is CASSFGTVNSPLHF. CDR3 DNA: TGTGCCAGCAGCTTTGGGACGGTGAATTCACCCCTCCACTTT. Supplemented by reference TRBV5-5 and TRBJ1-6, the full variable domain reads DAGVTQSPTHLIKTRGQQVTLRCSPISGHKSVSWYQQVLGQGPQFIFQYYEKEERGRGNFPDRFSARQFPNYSSELNVNALLLGDSALYLCASSFGTVNSPLHFGNGTRLTVT.

This chain connects TRBV5-5 to TRBJ2-5, with no clear D. Between the trimmed V and J ends, which lost 0 bases and 2 bases, there was a span of 11 bases. This CDR3 is built from 15 residues. From germline, CDR1 is SGHKS and CDR2 YYEKEE (reference sequence). The CDR3 nucleotides read TGTGCCAGCAGCTTGGAGTCGGGCAGACAAGAGACCCAGTACTTC. Its protein is CASSLESGRQETQYF.

The chain couples TRBV5-6 to TRBJ1-5, with unresolved D. Trimming took 4 bases from V and 1 from J, leaving 12 bases between them. The CDR3 has 15 amino acids. Germline lookup yields CDR1 SGHDT and CDR2 YYEEEE. CDR3: CASSANGKSNQPQHF. The CDR3 bases are TGTGCCAGCAGCGCGAACGGGAAAAGCAATCAGCCCCAGCATTTT.

This clonotype was found many times. This CDR3 is CASSPTPSGYEQYF. CDR3 nucleotide sequence: TGTGCCAGCAGCCCCACTCCATCGGGGTACGAGCAGTACTTC. V and J are TRBV7-3 and TRBJ2-7; D is possibly TRBD2 (5 bases). The CDR3 loop spans 14 amino acids. With 5 bases removed from V and 4 bases from J, the gap between germline ends came to 15 bases. Per the germline V gene, CDR1 is SGHTA and CDR2 is FQGTGA.

This clonotype was detected many times. The chain combines TRBV11-2 with TRBJ2-1; TRBD2 matches at 7 bases. With 2 bases clipped from V and 4 bases from J, the junction kept 5 bases outside the gene matches. This CDR3 has 15 residues. Germline CDR1 SGHAT, CDR2 FQNNGV. CDR3 sequence (DNA): TGTGCCAGCAGCTTACCGGGAGGCACTTACAATGAGCAGTTCTTC. Translating gives CASSLPGGTYNEQFF.